These 28 T cell receptor beta chains came from one sample sequenced in a study of blood T cell repertoires in COVID-19. The data were produced by immunoSEQ multiplex PCR, yet TCRdb's version contains in-frame clones alone and is incomplete. The table shows about 340,000 clones, with about 86% occurring only once. Sequencing was done on a sample of peripheral blood. The receptors were gathered from a young man with active or convalescent COVID-19.

This clone was picked up one time. This chain joins TRBV5-4 and TRBJ2-5; TRBD2 aligns across 13 bases. The CDR3 loop spans 15 amino acids. V shed 2 bases, J shed 3 bases, and the junction held 1 base outside the gene matches. Germline values: CDR1 SGHNT, CDR2 YYREEE (reference sequence). CDR3 in DNA: TGTGCCAGCAGCTTCGGGACTAGCGGGAAAGAGACCCAGTACTTC. It codes for CASSFGTSGKETQYF.

This chain links TRBV15 with TRBJ2-7; 9 nucleotides agree with TRBD2. V trimming: 0 bases; J trimming: 0 bases; junction bases outside the gene matches: 6. This CDR3 comprises 17 residues. Germline V CDR1 and CDR2: LNHNV, YYDKDF (reference sequence). This chain's CDR3 is CATSRDHASGISYEQYF. DNA for the CDR3: TGTGCCACCAGCAGAGATCATGCTAGCGGGATCTCCTACGAGCAGTACTTC.

This clone has only one observation. The chain uses TRBV6-5 and TRBJ2-7; D is uncertain. This CDR3 region has 11 residues. Germline CDR1 and CDR2: MNHEY and SVGAGI. V was trimmed by 2 bases and J by 5 bases, leaving 4 bases between them. Here the CDR3 DNA reads TGTGCCAGCAGTTACCCTAACGAGCAGTACTTC. Translated: CASSYPNEQYF.

This chain links TRBV7-3 with TRBJ2-3; no definite D call. The V gene lost 3 bases and the J gene lost 1 base, with 5 bases spanning the gap. This CDR3 is 13 amino acids long. Germline assignment: CDR1 SGHTA and CDR2 FQGTGA. The CDR3 loop reads CASSFVGTDTQYF. CDR3 sequence (DNA): TGTGCCAGCAGCTTTGTCGGCACAGATACGCAGTATTTT.

The chain joins TRBV27 to TRBJ2-1; TRBD1 agrees at 10 bases. The CDR3 extends over 15 amino acids. CDR1 and CDR2 (germline): MNHEY, SMNVEV (reference sequence). V trimming: 3 bases; J trimming: 7 bases; junction bases outside the gene matches: 6. CDR3: CASSFPGQGRNEQFF. The CDR3 coding sequence is TGTGCCAGCAGTTTCCCGGGACAGGGGCGGAATGAGCAGTTCTTC.

The chain links TRBV5-1 to TRBJ2-1; 7 nucleotides match TRBD1. CDR1 SGHRS and CDR2 YFSETQ come from the germline V gene. Germline trimming cut 1 base from V and 8 bases from J; bases unmatched to any gene: 6. This CDR3 comprises 14 residues. CDR3 region: CASSLRTGGDEQFF. The CDR3 DNA sequence: TGCGCCAGCAGCTTGCGGACAGGTGGTGATGAGCAGTTCTTC.

V gene TRBV20-1 combines with J gene TRBJ2-1; 7 bases are a match to TRBD2. Germline values: CDR1 DFQATT, CDR2 SNEGSKA (reference sequence). Germline trimming cut 3 bases from V and 3 bases from J; bases unmatched to any gene: 5. The CDR3 covers 14 residues. The CDR3 DNA reads TGCAGTGCTAGTCGAGCGGGACTCTACAATGAGCAGTTCTTC. Translation: CSASRAGLYNEQFF.

This clone was observed a handful of times. The J gene is TRBJ1-3, the V gene TRBV19; weak D call: TRBD1 (5 bases). The CDR3 is 16 residues long. The V and J ends lost 0 bases and 4 bases respectively, with 13 bases between them. Germline V gene data show CDR1 as LNHDA and CDR2 as SQIVND (reference sequence). The CDR3 nucleotides read TGTGCCAGTAGTATAGACCCCTCGGGGGAGGGAAACACCATATATTTT. Translating it yields CASSIDPSGEGNTIYF.

Regarding this clone: Sequence at one end of the junction differs from germline and may be a read error. The chain recombines TRBV7-2 with TRBJ2-5, with D possibly matching TRBD2 (5 bases). Per the germline V gene, CDR1 is SGHTA and CDR2 is FQGNSA. This CDR3 region has 12 residues. Here the CDR3 DNA reads TGTGCCAGCAGTACCGCGGGCCCTAAGACGCACTTC. Its translation: CASSTAGPKTHF.

The chain carries TRBV23-1 and TRBJ2-1; perhaps TRBD1 as D (6 bases). TRBV23-1 is flagged as an ORF with uncertain function. The CDR3 is 18 residues long. Trimming cost V 4 bases and J 4 bases, with 23 bases left between them. CDR3 loop: CASSRRGGTPNRYNEQFF. The CDR3 DNA sequence: TGCGCCAGCAGTCGGAGAGGGGGAACTCCGAATAGATACAATGAGCAGTTCTTC.

The CDR3 DNA reads as TGTGCCAGCAGTCCCGGGACTAGCGGGGTATACGAGCAGTACTTC. Protein: CASSPGTSGVYEQYF. This chain links TRBV2 with TRBJ2-7, with TRBD2 matching 13 bases. CDR1 is SNHLY, CDR2 FYNNEI, per germline. Trimming at V came to 5 bases and at J to 4 bases, leaving 5 bases not matched to a gene. The CDR3 contains 15 residues.

The rearrangement joins TRBV30 to TRBJ1-1; D gene ambiguous. The V and J ends lost 1 base and 11 bases respectively, with 8 bases between them. Germline lookup yields CDR1 GTSNPN and CDR2 SVGIG (reference sequence). This CDR3 contains 10 residues. The CDR3 reads CAWSAGGAFF. CDR3 in DNA: TGTGCCTGGAGTGCGGGAGGCGCTTTCTTT.

V is TRBV11-2 and J is TRBJ2-5; 7 nucleotides agree with TRBD2. Germline CDR1 SGHAT, CDR2 FQNNGV. The CDR3 spans 15 residues. V dropped 5 bases and J dropped 4; count of bases not matched to a gene: 10. The CDR3 sequence is CASSVRLGGGETQYF. In DNA, the CDR3 is TGTGCCAGCAGCGTCCGACTGGGCGGGGGAGAGACCCAGTACTTC. The variable domain in full, with the rest retrieved from reference TRBV11-2 and TRBJ2-5, is EAGVAQSPRYKIIEKRQSVAFWCNPISGHATLYWYQQILGQGPKLLIQFQNNGVVDDSQLPKDRFSAERLKGVDSTLKIQPAKLEDSAVYLCASSVRLGGGETQYFGPGTRLLVL.

The genes are TRBV12-3 or TRBV12-4 and TRBJ2-7; D possibly corresponds to TRBD2 (5 bases). Trimming pared 7 bases from V and 3 bases from J, leaving 7 bases between. The CDR3 is 11 amino acids. CDR3: CASTGGYEQYF. As DNA, the CDR3 is TGTGCCAGCACCGGAGGCTACGAGCAGTACTTC.

This clone was seen ten or more times. V is TRBV7-2 and J is TRBJ2-5, with a tentative D call TRBD2 (5 bases). This CDR3 has 13 amino acids. Germline loops: CDR1 SGHTA, CDR2 FQGNSA. Trimming took off 1 base at V and 5 bases at J, with 8 bases between the two ends. For the CDR3, the DNA is TGTGCCAGCAGCTTAGGAGGGCACGAGACCCAGTACTTC. Translating gives CASSLGGHETQYF.

This chain uses TRBV5-1 with TRBJ1-2, with TRBD1 identical over 8 bases. J gave up 4 bases and V 3 bases, and 5 bases lay outside the gene matches. Germline values: CDR1 SGHRS, CDR2 YFSETQ. The CDR3 totals 14 residues. CDR3: CASSSGQVGYGYTF. CDR3 DNA: TGCGCCAGCAGCTCGGGACAGGTTGGCTATGGCTACACCTTC.

This chain links TRBV19 with TRBJ1-5; no clear D gene. CDR3 length: 15 residues. V was shortened by 3 bases and J by 7 bases, with 16 bases between the two germline ends. Germline V CDR1 and CDR2: LNHDA, SQIVND (reference sequence). CDR3 in amino acids: CASSILLLQIQPQHF. The CDR3 nucleotides are TGTGCCAGTAGTATCTTACTGCTTCAAATCCAGCCCCAGCATTTT. The full variable domain, completed using reference TRBV19 and TRBJ1-5, is DGGITQSPKYLFRKEGQNVTLSCEQNLNHDAMYWYRQDPGQGLRLIYYSQIVNDFQKGDIAEGYSVSREKKESFPLTVTSAQKNPTAFYLCASSILLLQIQPQHFGDGTRLSIL.

The chain uses TRBV6-4 and TRBJ1-6, with D unresolved. Trimming pared 6 bases from V and 0 bases from J, leaving 9 bases between. The length of the CDR3 is 15 residues. The germline gives CDR1 MRHNA, CDR2 SNTAGT. For the CDR3, the DNA is TGTGCCAGCAGCCTTACGAGCTCCTATAATTCACCCCTCCACTTT. Translating it yields CASSLTSSYNSPLHF.

This clone was observed once. The chain employs TRBV7-9 and TRBJ1-1; D not certain. V was shortened by 1 base and J by 10 bases, with 10 bases between the two germline ends. The germline CDR1 and CDR2 sequences are SEHNR and FQNEAQ (reference sequence). This CDR3 is built from 12 residues. CDR3 in amino acids: CASSLDVSGAFF. The CDR3 DNA follows: TGTGCCAGCAGCTTAGACGTTTCGGGAGCTTTCTTT.

The chain is built from TRBV5-4 and TRBJ2-1, with 11 bases aligning to TRBD2. The V and J ends lost 3 bases and 6 bases, in that order; junction bases with no gene match: 5. The length of the CDR3 is 15 residues. Per germline, CDR1 SGHNT and CDR2 YYREEE (reference sequence). DNA for the CDR3: TGTGCCAGCAGCTCAGCCGGGACTAGCGGCAATGAGCAGTTCTTC. It specifies CASSSAGTSGNEQFF.

The chain is built from TRBV27 and TRBJ1-2; possible D gene TRBD1, 6 bases. CDR1 and CDR2 from the germline V gene are MNHEY and SMNVEV (reference sequence). The V end was cut by 7 bases, the J end by 5 bases, with 20 bases between. This CDR3 is built from 15 residues. The CDR3 DNA is TGTGCCAGCATGGGGGGGCGGGGGCCCATATATGGCTACACCTTC. Translated: CASMGGRGPIYGYTF.

Concerning this clone itself: The sample holds other DNA sequences that translate to the same CDR3. V and J are TRBV19 and TRBJ1-1; D is undetermined. CDR1 is LNHDA, CDR2 SQIVND, per germline (reference sequence). Trimming cost V 3 bases and J 3 bases, with 5 bases left between them. The CDR3 covers 12 residues. CDR3 region: CASSIRDTEAFF. The CDR3 DNA reads as TGTGCCAGTAGTATTCGGGACACTGAAGCTTTCTTT.

Points on this clone: Other nucleotide sequences from this sample produce the same CDR3. This sequence joins TRBV5-1 and TRBJ1-1, with D possibly TRBD1 on 5 matching bases. Germline V lookup: CDR1 SGHRS, CDR2 YFSETQ. Trimming stripped 0 bases from V and 3 bases from J, with 6 bases between. The CDR3 is 13 residues long. The CDR3 DNA sequence: TGCGCCAGCAGCTTGGCGGGGGACACTGAAGCTTTCTTT. Translating it yields CASSLAGDTEAFF.

This clone was found a few times. This chain connects TRBV7-2 to TRBJ2-1; TRBD2 matches 9 bases. Germline V gene data show CDR1 as SGHTA and CDR2 as FQGNSA. The V gene end was trimmed by 3 bases and the J gene end by 2 bases; junction bases not matched to a gene: 2. The CDR3 runs to 15 residues. The CDR3 loop reads CASSFASGAYNEQFF. In DNA, the CDR3 is TGTGCCAGCAGCTTCGCTAGCGGGGCCTACAATGAGCAGTTCTTC.

This clone came up a few times. The chain is built from TRBV7-2 and TRBJ1-6; 9 nucleotides match TRBD1. This CDR3 is 15 amino acids long. Unmatched junction bases numbered 3, after V lost 4 bases and J lost 5 bases. Germline values: CDR1 SGHTA, CDR2 FQGNSA. The CDR3 region is CASSSRTGDNSPLHF. CDR3 nucleotides: TGTGCCAGCAGCTCGCGGACAGGGGATAATTCACCCCTCCACTTT. Looking up the rest from reference TRBV7-2 and TRBJ1-6 gives the full variable domain: GAGVSQSPSNKVTEKGKDVELRCDPISGHTALYWYRQSLGQGLEFLIYFQGNSAPDKSGLPSDRFSAERTGGSVSTLTIQRTQQEDSAVYLCASSSRTGDNSPLHFGNGTRLTVT.

The chain couples TRBV23-1 to TRBJ1-4; TRBD1 matches 8 bases. TRBV23-1 is filed as an ORF, its function uncertain. The junction had 10 bases not matched to a gene; V was cut back by 5 bases and J by 2 bases. This CDR3 has 17 amino acids. The CDR3 bases are TGCGCCAGCAGTTCGCGGACAGGGCGGGCGACTAATGAAAAACTGTTTTTT. Its protein is CASSSRTGRATNEKLFF.

The CDR3 region is CASSAQPNTGELFF. CDR3 bases: TGTGCCAGTAGTGCACAGCCGAACACCGGGGAGCTGTTTTTT. The chain joins TRBV19 to TRBJ2-2, with unresolved D. Per germline, CDR1 LNHDA and CDR2 SQIVND (reference sequence). Between the trimmed V and J ends, which lost 5 bases and 0 bases, there was a span of 7 bases. CDR3 length equals 14 residues.

The rearrangement links TRBV9 to TRBJ1-2; 7 bases agree with TRBD1. This CDR3 spans 14 amino acids. Looked up from germline, CDR1 is SGDLS and CDR2 is YYNGEE. V gave up 3 bases and J gave up 0 bases; unmatched junction bases: 2. CDR3 sequence reads: CASSAGTANYGYTF. The CDR3 nucleotides are TGTGCCAGCAGCGCCGGGACAGCTAACTATGGCTACACCTTC.